The entry below gives a single T cell receptor (beta chain) sequence along with its context. Its cognate antigen is unknown. Data came from immunoSEQ multiplex PCR; TCRdb stores just in-frame clones and leaves some out. The data contain roughly 8,700 clones, over 65% of them singletons. This sample is part of a study of brain T cells in children with intractable seizures. Deletions cut 3 bases from V and 9 bases from J, with 11 bases between. Germline V gene data show CDR1 as ENHRY and CDR2 as SYGVKD. The CDR3 is 12 residues long. Only cases whose brain tissue showed the highest T cell transcript signatures were sequenced. Before surgery, patients took at least one anti-epileptic drug. Whole-study results and caveats: Known viral epitope-specific CDR3s closely matched each case's top public brain CDR3. Viral specificity was inferred only from CDR3 similarity; HCMV serostatus was unknown. Pre- and post-surgery blood differed in depth, so pre-surgery absences may be undersampling.

Sequencing used resected brain tissue, obtained at surgery. The gene calls are TRBV10-3 and TRBJ1-1; tentative D call: TRBD1 (5 bases). The TCR comes from a girl aged 2 to 10 with tuberous sclerosis and intractable seizures. CDR3 sequence: CAISERDSQAFF. DNA of the CDR3: TGTGCCATCAGTGAAAGAGACAGTCAAGCTTTCTTT.